This TCR beta chain derives from a study of T-cell reconstitution after alpha-beta-depleted transplantation in children. The library targeted TCRbeta and was prepared with unique molecular identifiers. TCRdb independently ran MiXCR on the PCR reads; one entry per CDR3 protein. The sample gives about 610,000 distinct CDR3 sequences, over 9.5% of which show up once; about 4.3% is in the top ten. This clonotype was detected many times. The clonotype originates from a human donor who donated a stem cell graft to a child with acute myeloid leukemia. The source material was PBMCs from the stem cell graft donor, sampled from the stem cell graft.

The CDR3 region is CASGYTGGNTGELFF. The CDR3 region has the DNA TGTGCCAGCGGATATACAGGGGGGAACACCGGGGAGCTGTTTTTT. This chain uses TRBV7-2 with TRBJ2-2; TRBD1 agrees at 8 bases. The V gene end was trimmed by 8 bases and the J gene end by 1 base; junction bases not matched to a gene: 6. The CDR3 spans 15 residues. The germline CDR1 and CDR2 sequences are SGHTA and FQGNSA.